This T cell receptor beta chain was observed in a study of T-cell memory formation after mild COVID-19. TCRdb ran MiXCR on the 5' RACE reads and lists one entry per CDR3 protein. The data hold approximately 390,000 distinct CDR3 sequences, with 15% to 20% observed a single time. Only a few counts were recorded for this clonotype. Germline V gives CDR1 LNHDA, CDR2 SQIVND (reference sequence). V gave up 3 bases and J gave up 5 bases, with 10 bases separating them. This CDR3 has 14 residues. This clonotype was sampled from a man younger than 35 who had mild COVID-19 (a few samples of this study predate the infection). Cell type and time point are not known. The rearrangement links TRBV19 to TRBJ2-2; D gene uncertain. The source material was PBMCs or a T cell subset sorted from them (not recorded which). Written as DNA, the CDR3 is TGTGCCAGTAGTATGGCGGCGCGAACCGGGGAGCTGTTTTTT. Its protein product is CASSMAARTGELFF.